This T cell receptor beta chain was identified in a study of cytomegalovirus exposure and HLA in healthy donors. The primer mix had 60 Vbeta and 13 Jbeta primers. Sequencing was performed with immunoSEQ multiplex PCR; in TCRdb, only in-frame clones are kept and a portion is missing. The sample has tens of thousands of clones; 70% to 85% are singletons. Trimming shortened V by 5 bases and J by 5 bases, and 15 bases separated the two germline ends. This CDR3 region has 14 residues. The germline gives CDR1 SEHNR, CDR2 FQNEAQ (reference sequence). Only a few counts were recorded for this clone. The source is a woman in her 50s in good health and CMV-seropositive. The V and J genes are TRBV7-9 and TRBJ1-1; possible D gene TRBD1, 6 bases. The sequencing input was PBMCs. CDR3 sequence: CASSHIGRGTEAFF. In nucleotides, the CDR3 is TGTGCCAGCAGCCATATAGGGAGGGGGACTGAAGCTTTCTTT.